This entry lists 10 T cell receptor beta chains sequenced from one sample in a study of CD8 T cells in ankylosing spondylitis. MiXCR was run by TCRdb on the 5' RACE reads, yielding one entry per CDR3 protein. This sample has tens of thousands of distinct CDR3 sequences; roughly 27% occur once, and the top ten carry around 56%. The sequenced material came from blood, either unsorted or a sorted T cell fraction (not recorded which). These receptors were taken from a male donor with ankylosing spondylitis or in good health (not recorded which).

This clonotype came up once. V and J are TRBV12-3 or TRBV12-4 and TRBJ2-2; D is unclear. V lost 6 bases, J lost 1 base, and 9 bases lay in between. The CDR3 is made up of 14 amino acids. The chain's CDR3 is CASRRQVNTGELFF. CDR3 DNA sequence: TGTGCCAGCAGGCGACAAGTGAACACCGGGGAGCTGTTTTTT.

This clonotype was seen a few times. CDR3 bases: TGCGCCAGCAGCTTGTCTGTGGCCGACTATGGCTACACCTTC. It is translated as CASSLSVADYGYTF. V usage is TRBV5-1 and J usage is TRBJ1-2, with D uncertain. Trimming shortened V by 1 base and J by 3 bases, and 10 bases separated the two germline ends. Germline assignment: CDR1 SGHRS and CDR2 YFSETQ. The CDR3 has 14 amino acids. Full variable domain (missing parts from reference TRBV5-1 and TRBJ1-2): KAGVTQTPRYLIKTRGQQVTLSCSPISGHRSVSWYQQTPGQGLQFLFEYFSETQRNKGNFPGRFSGRQFSNSRSEMNVSTLELGDSALYLCASSLSVADYGYTFGSGTRLTVV.

This clonotype was counted between two and nine times. The J gene is TRBJ1-6, the V gene TRBV2; D might be TRBD1 (5 bases). Trimming cost V 2 bases and J 4 bases, with 9 bases left between them. Germline CDR1 reads SNHLY; CDR2 reads FYNNEI. The CDR3 extends over 15 amino acids. This chain's CDR3 is CASSERGMYNSPLHF. CDR3 DNA sequence: TGTGCCAGCAGTGAACGGGGCATGTATAATTCACCCCTCCACTTT.

The sample holds a few counts of this clonotype. The chain is built from TRBV25-1 and TRBJ2-3, with D possibly TRBD1 on 6 matching bases. The V end lost 6 bases, the J end lost 0 bases, and 10 bases lay between the germline ends. The CDR3 consists of 14 residues. Germline V gene data show CDR1 as MGHDK and CDR2 as SYGVNS. The CDR3 here is CASSKGVSTDTQYF. The CDR3 DNA reads TGTGCCAGCAGCAAGGGGGTTAGCACAGATACGCAGTATTTT.

The chain has TRBV20-1 and TRBJ2-1, with a possible D match to TRBD2 (7 bases). Between the trimmed V and J ends, which lost 7 bases and 8 bases, there was a span of 21 bases. This CDR3 contains 14 residues. Germline loops: CDR1 DFQATT, CDR2 SNEGSKA (reference sequence). The CDR3 loop is CSVGGSVGGDEQFF. For the CDR3, the DNA is TGCAGTGTAGGCGGGAGCGTCGGGGGCGATGAGCAGTTCTTC.

This clonotype was detected only a few times. The J gene is TRBJ1-1, the V gene TRBV5-1, with D unclear. This CDR3 comprises 13 residues. Trimming shortened V by 2 bases and J by 3 bases, and 8 bases separated the two germline ends. From germline, CDR1 is SGHRS and CDR2 YFSETQ. The CDR3 sequence is CASSFGRHTEAFF. In nucleotides, the CDR3 is TGCGCCAGCAGCTTCGGGCGGCACACTGAAGCTTTCTTT.

This chain links TRBV11-2 with TRBJ2-3, with 10 bases aligning to TRBD1. The germline V gene encodes CDR1 SGHAT and CDR2 FQNNGV. The CDR3 sequence is 20 residues long. The V gene end was trimmed by 5 bases and the J gene end by 4 bases; junction bases not matched to a gene: 21. The CDR3 protein is CASSRWSGTGARGIADTQYF. CDR3 DNA: TGTGCCAGCAGCCGGTGGTCCGGGACAGGGGCTCGAGGGATAGCAGATACGCAGTATTTT.

The V and J genes are TRBV24-1 and TRBJ1-1; perhaps TRBD1 as D (6 bases). Germline CDR1 reads KGHDR; CDR2 reads SFDVKD. This CDR3 is 14 amino acids long. Between the trimmed V and J ends, which lost 7 bases and 4 bases, there was a span of 15 bases. CDR3 nucleotide sequence: TGTGCCACCAGCAGGGGTGGGACTAGCACTGAAGCTTTCTTT. It encodes CATSRGGTSTEAFF.

V is TRBV5-1 and J is TRBJ2-3; TRBD2 aligns across 9 bases. Germline lookup yields CDR1 SGHRS and CDR2 YFSETQ. V trimming: 5 bases; J trimming: 3 bases; junction bases outside the gene matches: 10. The CDR3 contains 16 residues. Here the CDR3 DNA reads TGCGCCAGCAGTGGCGGGAGGGTCGGAGGTACAGATACGCAGTATTTT. Translated: CASSGGRVGGTDTQYF.

The chain couples TRBV5-1 to TRBJ2-1; 10 nucleotides match TRBD1. CDR1 and CDR2 from the germline V gene are SGHRS and YFSETQ. The CDR3 contains 16 residues. V trimming: 3 bases; J trimming: 6 bases; junction bases outside the gene matches: 9. The CDR3 DNA follows: TGCGCCAGCAGCTCCTTCGGGACAGGGGCTTTCAATGAGCAGTTCTTC. It is translated as CASSSFGTGAFNEQFF.